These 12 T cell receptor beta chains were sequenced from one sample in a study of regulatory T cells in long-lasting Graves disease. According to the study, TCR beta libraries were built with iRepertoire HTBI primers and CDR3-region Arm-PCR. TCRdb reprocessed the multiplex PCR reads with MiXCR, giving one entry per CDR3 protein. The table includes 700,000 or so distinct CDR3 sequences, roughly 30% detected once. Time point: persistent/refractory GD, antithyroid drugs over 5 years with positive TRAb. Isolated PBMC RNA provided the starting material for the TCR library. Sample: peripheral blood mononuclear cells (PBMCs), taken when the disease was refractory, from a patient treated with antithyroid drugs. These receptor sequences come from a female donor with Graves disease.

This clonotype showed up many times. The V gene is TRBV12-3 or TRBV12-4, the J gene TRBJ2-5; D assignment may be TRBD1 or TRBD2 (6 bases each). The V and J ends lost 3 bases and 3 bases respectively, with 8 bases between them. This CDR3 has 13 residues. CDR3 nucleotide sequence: TGTGCCAGCAGTTTTAGGGGGGAAGAGACCCAGTACTTC. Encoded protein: CASSFRGEETQYF.

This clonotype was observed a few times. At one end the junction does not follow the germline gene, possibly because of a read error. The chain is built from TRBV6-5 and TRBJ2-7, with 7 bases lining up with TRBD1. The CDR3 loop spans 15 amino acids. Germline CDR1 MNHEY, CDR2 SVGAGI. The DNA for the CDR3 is TGTGCCAGCAGTTACTCTTCACGACAGGGCGACGAGCGGTACTTC. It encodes CASSYSSRQGDERYF.

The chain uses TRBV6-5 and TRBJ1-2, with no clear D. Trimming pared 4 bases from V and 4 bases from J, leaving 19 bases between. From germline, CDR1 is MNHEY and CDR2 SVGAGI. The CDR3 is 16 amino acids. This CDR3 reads CASSSISRGRSYGYTF. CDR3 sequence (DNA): TGTGCCAGCAGTTCCATATCCAGAGGGAGGTCCTATGGCTACACCTTC.

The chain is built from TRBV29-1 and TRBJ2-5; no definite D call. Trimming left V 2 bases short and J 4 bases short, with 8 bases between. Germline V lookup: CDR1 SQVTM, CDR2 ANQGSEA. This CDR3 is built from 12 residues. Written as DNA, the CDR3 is TGCAGCGTTGAAATTGGCAGAGAGACCCAGTACTTC. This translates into CSVEIGRETQYF.

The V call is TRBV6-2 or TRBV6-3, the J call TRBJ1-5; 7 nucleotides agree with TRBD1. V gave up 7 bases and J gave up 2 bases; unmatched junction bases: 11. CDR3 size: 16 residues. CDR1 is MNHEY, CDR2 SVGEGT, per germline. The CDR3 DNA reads TGTGCCAGCACCAGGGAAACAGGGGAACGCAATCAGCCCCAGCATTTT. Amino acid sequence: CASTRETGERNQPQHF.

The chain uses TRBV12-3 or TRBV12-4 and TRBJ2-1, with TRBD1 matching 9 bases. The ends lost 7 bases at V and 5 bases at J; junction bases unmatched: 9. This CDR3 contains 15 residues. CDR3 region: CASTPQGARHNEQFF. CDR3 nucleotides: TGTGCCAGCACACCACAGGGGGCCCGCCACAATGAGCAGTTCTTC.

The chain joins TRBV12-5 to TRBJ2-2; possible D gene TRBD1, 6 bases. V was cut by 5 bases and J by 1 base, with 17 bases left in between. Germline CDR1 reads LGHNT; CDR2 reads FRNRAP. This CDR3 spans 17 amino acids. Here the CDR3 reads CASGPRPGAQNTGELFF. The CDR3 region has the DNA TGTGCTAGTGGTCCCCGGCCAGGGGCCCAGAACACCGGGGAGCTGTTTTTT.

For the CDR3, the DNA is TGTGCCAGCAGCTTGGCGGGGGTTGGAGGAAACACCATATATTTT. It translates to CASSLAGVGGNTIYF. This chain connects TRBV5-6 to TRBJ1-3; tentative D call: TRBD1 (5 bases). The CDR3 is made up of 15 amino acids. V was pared by 0 bases and J by 4 bases, with 11 bases between. Germline-derived CDR1 and CDR2 are SGHDT and YYEEEE.

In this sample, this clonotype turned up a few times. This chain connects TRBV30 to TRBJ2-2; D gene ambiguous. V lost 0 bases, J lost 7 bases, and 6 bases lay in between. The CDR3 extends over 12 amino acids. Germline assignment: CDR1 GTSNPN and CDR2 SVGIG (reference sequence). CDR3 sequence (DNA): TGTGCCTGGAGTGTTGGGGTCGGGGAGCTGTTTTTT. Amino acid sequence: CAWSVGVGELFF.

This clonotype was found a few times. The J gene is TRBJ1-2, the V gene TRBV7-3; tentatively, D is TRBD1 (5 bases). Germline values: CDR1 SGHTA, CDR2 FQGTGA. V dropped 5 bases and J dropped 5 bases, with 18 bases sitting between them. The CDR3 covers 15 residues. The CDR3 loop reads CASSTSTASIYGYTF. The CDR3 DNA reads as TGTGCCAGCAGCACCTCGACAGCCTCAATATATGGCTACACCTTC.

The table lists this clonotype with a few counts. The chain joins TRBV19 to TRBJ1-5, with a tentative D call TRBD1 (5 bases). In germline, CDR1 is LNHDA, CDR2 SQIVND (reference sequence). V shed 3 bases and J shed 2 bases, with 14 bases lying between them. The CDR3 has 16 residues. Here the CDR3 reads CASSMERGWGNQPQHF. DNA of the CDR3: TGTGCCAGTAGTATGGAGAGGGGCTGGGGCAATCAGCCCCAGCATTTT.

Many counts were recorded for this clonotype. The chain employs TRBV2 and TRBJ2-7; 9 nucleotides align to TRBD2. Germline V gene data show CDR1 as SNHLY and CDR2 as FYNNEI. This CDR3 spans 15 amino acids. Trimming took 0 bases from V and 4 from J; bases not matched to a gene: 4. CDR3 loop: CASSEASGSSYEQYF. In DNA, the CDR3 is TGTGCCAGCAGTGAAGCTAGCGGGAGTTCATACGAGCAGTACTTC.